Below, 16 T cell receptor beta chains from the same sample are listed, as sequenced in a study of blood T cell repertoires in COVID-19. Profiling relied on immunoSEQ multiplex PCR, and the TCRdb table lists in-frame clones only, not all of them. Among approximately 120,000 clones listed, roughly 90% were seen once. The specimen was peripheral blood. The receptors were sampled from a man aged 45 to 65 with acute or convalescent COVID-19.

The chain carries TRBV7-2 and TRBJ2-2, with 10 bases fitting TRBD1. Germline lookup yields CDR1 SGHTA and CDR2 FQGNSA. This CDR3 spans 16 amino acids. V lost 2 bases, J lost 7 bases, and 7 bases stayed unmatched. The CDR3 nucleotides read TGTGCCAGCAGCTTACTCGGGACAGGGGTCAACGGGGAGCTGTTTTTT. Translation gives CASSLLGTGVNGELFF.

The chain employs TRBV19 and TRBJ2-2; 7 nucleotides align to TRBD2. In germline, CDR1 is LNHDA, CDR2 SQIVND (reference sequence). The CDR3 contains 16 residues. J lost 7 bases, V lost 1 base, and 9 bases had no gene match. CDR3 loop: CASSIGTGGLIGELFF. For the CDR3, the DNA is TGTGCCAGTAGTATAGGAACGGGAGGACTTATCGGGGAGCTGTTTTTT.

This chain joins TRBV9 and TRBJ1-3, with D perhaps TRBD1 (6 bases). V lost 5 bases to trimming and J lost 2 bases, with 11 bases between them. Germline V CDR1 and CDR2: SGDLS, YYNGEE. The CDR3 is 14 residues long. In DNA, the CDR3 is TGTGCCAGCAGAGGCCGGGACACTGGAAACACCATATATTTT. It is translated as CASRGRDTGNTIYF.

The chain is built from TRBV9 and TRBJ1-2; D ambiguous. The CDR3 totals 15 residues. With 0 bases removed from V and 4 bases from J, the gap between germline ends came to 13 bases. The germline CDR1 and CDR2 sequences are SGDLS and YYNGEE. The CDR3 bases are TGTGCCAGCAGCGTAGCTCCCGGGGAGCCCTATGGCTACACCTTC. Protein: CASSVAPGEPYGYTF.

V is TRBV5-5 and J is TRBJ2-3; 7 bases fit TRBD2. The V gene end was trimmed by 0 bases and the J gene end by 4 bases; junction bases not matched to a gene: 2. The CDR3 runs 14 residues. Germline-derived CDR1 and CDR2 are SGHKS and YYEKEE (reference sequence). The DNA for the CDR3 is TGTGCCAGCAGCTTGGCGGGAGGTTCAGATACGCAGTATTTT. It encodes CASSLAGGSDTQYF.

V usage is TRBV12-3 or TRBV12-4 and J usage is TRBJ2-7; D is unclear. Trimming took 5 bases from V and 3 from J, leaving 11 bases between them. The CDR3 covers 13 residues. The CDR3 loop is CASSPNAIYEQYF. The CDR3 DNA reads as TGTGCCAGCAGTCCTAATGCAATCTACGAGCAGTACTTC.

The genes are TRBV11-2 and TRBJ2-5, with 9 bases lining up with TRBD2. V was clipped by 5 bases and J by 0 bases; unmatched bases: 10. The CDR3 is made up of 17 amino acids. Germline V gene sequence: CDR1 SGHAT, CDR2 FQNNGV. CDR3 loop: CASSHSSSGIYQETQYF. The CDR3 DNA sequence: TGTGCCAGCAGCCATTCCTCTAGCGGGATCTACCAAGAGACCCAGTACTTC.

The chain uses TRBV6-5 and TRBJ2-5; D remains unclear. The CDR3 is 11 amino acids. In germline, CDR1 is MNHEY, CDR2 SVGAGI. Trimming removed 7 bases from V and 5 bases from J, with 8 bases in between. CDR3 sequence: CASILLETQYF. For the CDR3, the DNA is TGTGCCAGCATCCTGTTGGAGACCCAGTACTTC.

This clone appeared once. V is TRBV7-2 and J is TRBJ2-1, with 8 bases identical to TRBD2. There are 15 residues in the CDR3. The V segment lost 5 bases and the J segment 4 bases; nucleotides outside the gene matches: 7. The germline CDR1 and CDR2 sequences are SGHTA and FQGNSA. This chain's CDR3 is CASSTAGGLYNEQFF. For the CDR3, the DNA is TGTGCCAGCAGCACCGCGGGAGGACTATACAATGAGCAGTTCTTC.

The chain employs TRBV18 and TRBJ2-7, with 8 positions matching TRBD1. V lost 3 bases and J lost 5; bases outside the gene matches: 9. This CDR3 is 15 amino acids long. CDR1 and CDR2 (germline): KGHSH, LQKENI. The CDR3 sequence is CASSPISGGEDEQYF. In DNA form, the CDR3 reads TGTGCCAGCTCACCTATTTCAGGGGGCGAGGACGAGCAGTACTTC. Full variable domain (missing parts from reference TRBV18 and TRBJ2-7): NAGVMQNPRHLVRRRGQEARLRCSPMKGHSHVYWYRQLPEEGLKFMVYLQKENIIDESGMPKERFSAEFPKEGPSILRIQQVVRGDSAAYFCASSPISGGEDEQYFGPGTRLTVT.

This chain joins TRBV13 and TRBJ2-1, with 7 bases lining up with TRBD2. Germline values: CDR1 PRHDT, CDR2 FYEKMQ (reference sequence). V was pared by 0 bases and J by 4 bases, with 6 bases of the junction left unmatched. The CDR3 extends over 16 amino acids. This CDR3 reads CASSLGGRARYNEQFF. The CDR3 coding sequence is TGTGCCAGCAGCTTAGGGGGGAGGGCTCGATACAATGAGCAGTTCTTC.

This clone was counted between two and nine times. This chain's CDR3 is CASSQAGTGYEKLFF. CDR3 coding DNA: TGCGCCAGCAGCCAAGCCGGGACAGGGTATGAAAAACTGTTTTTT. The rearrangement joins TRBV4-1 to TRBJ1-4; 9 positions agree with TRBD1. Germline-derived CDR1 and CDR2 are MGHRA and YSYEKL. Trimming cost V 1 base and J 6 bases; bases outside gene matches: 3. This CDR3 contains 15 residues.

Only a few counts were recorded for this clone. The chain joins TRBV25-1 to TRBJ2-7, with 9 bases lining up with TRBD1. V lost 4 bases to trimming and J lost 4 bases; unmatched junction nucleotides: 8. CDR1 and CDR2 from the germline V gene are MGHDK and SYGVNS. This CDR3 is built from 15 residues. CDR3 DNA sequence: TGTGCCAGCAGTGTCACCGGGACAGGGACGTACGAGCAGTACTTC. Translated: CASSVTGTGTYEQYF.

Details on this clone: An end of the junction does not agree with germline; a read error may underlie this. The CDR3 is CASRSGTGWRRVF. The CDR3 DNA reads as TGCGCCAGCAGATCCGGGACAGGGTGGAGAAGGGTCTTC. The rearrangement uses TRBV5-1 and TRBJ1-2, with TRBD1 matching over 9 bases. The CDR3 loop spans 13 amino acids. Germline CDR1 is SGHRS and CDR2 is YFSETQ.

This clone was observed a handful of times. The rearrangement links TRBV9 to TRBJ2-1, with 8 bases lining up with TRBD2. The CDR3 has 15 residues. Germline CDR1 reads SGDLS; CDR2 reads YYNGEE. After removal of 4 bases from V and 6 bases from J, the junction contained 9 bases not matched to a gene. The CDR3 DNA is TGTGCCAGCAGCCCCCGGATAGCGGGATCCAATGAGCAGTTCTTC. It encodes CASSPRIAGSNEQFF.

J is TRBJ1-2 and V is TRBV30; D call uncertain. CDR1 is GTSNPN, CDR2 SVGIG, per germline (reference sequence). The germline V and J ends were trimmed by 2 bases and 3 bases, with 7 bases remaining between them. The CDR3 is made up of 12 amino acids. CDR3 DNA: TGTGCCTGGAGTTCGGGAGACTATGGCTACACCTTC. It yields the protein CAWSSGDYGYTF.